These 3 T cell receptor beta chains were all obtained from the same sample, sequenced in a study of cytomegalovirus exposure and HLA in healthy donors. The primer mix had 60 Vbeta and 13 Jbeta primers. Libraries were prepared by immunoSEQ multiplex PCR; TCRdb keeps only in-frame clonotypes and omits some of them. The sample contains 110,000 or so clones, over 75% of which appear only once. The specimen sequenced was PBMCs. The receptors come from a woman aged 18 to 35 in good health and CMV-seronegative.

V is TRBV27 and J is TRBJ1-1; TRBD1 is a possible D gene (5 bases). The CDR3 covers 16 residues. The germline gives CDR1 MNHEY, CDR2 SMNVEV (reference sequence). V was pared by 3 bases and J by 0 bases, with 14 bases between. The CDR3 DNA sequence: TGTGCCAGCAGTTTTCAACAGGCTTACGTGAACACTGAAGCTTTCTTT. Its protein product is CASSFQQAYVNTEAFF.

The genes are TRBV5-8 and TRBJ1-2, with D tentatively TRBD1 (6 bases). The CDR3 sequence is 12 residues long. V was trimmed by 0 bases and J by 6 bases, leaving 6 bases between them. Germline CDR1 and CDR2: SGHTS and YDEGEE. The CDR3 DNA is TGTGCCAGCAGCTTGGGACAGGATGGCTACACCTTC. This gives the protein CASSLGQDGYTF. Full variable domain (outside the CDR3, taken from reference TRBV5-8 and TRBJ1-2): EAGVTQSPTHLIKTRGQQATLRCSPISGHTSVYWYQQALGLGLQFLLWYDEGEERNRGNFPPRFSGRQFPNYSSELNVNALELEDSALYLCASSLGQDGYTFGSGTRLTVV.

The V gene is TRBV7-9, the J gene TRBJ2-3, with TRBD2 matching 7 bases. The CDR3 is 18 residues long. V lost 1 base to trimming and J lost 1 base; unmatched junction nucleotides: 11. Looked up from germline, CDR1 is SEHNR and CDR2 is FQNEAQ (reference sequence). The CDR3 region is CASSLERVSGLGTDTQYF. In DNA, the CDR3 is TGTGCCAGCAGCTTAGAGAGGGTTAGCGGGCTAGGCACAGATACGCAGTATTTT.